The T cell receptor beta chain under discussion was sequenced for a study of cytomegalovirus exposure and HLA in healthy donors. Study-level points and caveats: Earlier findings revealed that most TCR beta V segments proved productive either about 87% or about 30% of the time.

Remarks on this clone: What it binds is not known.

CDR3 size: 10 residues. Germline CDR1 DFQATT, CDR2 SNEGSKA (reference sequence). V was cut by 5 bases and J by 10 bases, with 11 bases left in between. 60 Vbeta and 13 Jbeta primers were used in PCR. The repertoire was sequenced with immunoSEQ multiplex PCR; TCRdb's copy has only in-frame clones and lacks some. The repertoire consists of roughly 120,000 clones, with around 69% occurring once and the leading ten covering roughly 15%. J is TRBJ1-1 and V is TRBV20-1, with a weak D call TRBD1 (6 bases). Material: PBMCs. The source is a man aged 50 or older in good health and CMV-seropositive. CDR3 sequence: CSAGGHGAFF. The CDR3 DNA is TGCAGTGCTGGGGGACACGGAGCTTTCTTT.